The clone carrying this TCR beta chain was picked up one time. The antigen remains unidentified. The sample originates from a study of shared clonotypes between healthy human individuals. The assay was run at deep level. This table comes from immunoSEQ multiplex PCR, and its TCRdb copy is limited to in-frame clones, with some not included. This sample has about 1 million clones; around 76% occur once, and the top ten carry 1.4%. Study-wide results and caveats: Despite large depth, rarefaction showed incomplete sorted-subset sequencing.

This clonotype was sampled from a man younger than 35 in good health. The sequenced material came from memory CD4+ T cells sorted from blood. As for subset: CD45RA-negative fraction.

The CDR3 loop is CASSPKGQNYGYTF. The CDR3 region has the DNA TGTGCCAGCAGCCCAAAAGGACAGAACTATGGCTACACCTTC. V and J are TRBV7-9 and TRBJ1-2, with a possible D match to TRBD1 (6 bases). CDR3 length equals 14 residues. V lost 5 bases and J 2 bases, leaving 12 bases between the germline ends. Germline V gene lookup returns CDR1 SEHNR and CDR2 FQNEAQ (reference sequence).